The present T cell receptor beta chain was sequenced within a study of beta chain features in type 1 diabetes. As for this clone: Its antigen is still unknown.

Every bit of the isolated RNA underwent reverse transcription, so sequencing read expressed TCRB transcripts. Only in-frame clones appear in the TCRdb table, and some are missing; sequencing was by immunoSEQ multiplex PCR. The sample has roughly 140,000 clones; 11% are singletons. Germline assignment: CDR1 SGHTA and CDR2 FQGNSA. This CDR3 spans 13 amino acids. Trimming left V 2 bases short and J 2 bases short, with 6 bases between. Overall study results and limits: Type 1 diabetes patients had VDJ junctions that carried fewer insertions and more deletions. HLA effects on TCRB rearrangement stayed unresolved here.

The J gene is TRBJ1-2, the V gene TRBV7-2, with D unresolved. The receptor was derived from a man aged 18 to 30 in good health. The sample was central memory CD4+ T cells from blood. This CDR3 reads CASSLKGNYGYTF. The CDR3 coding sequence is TGTGCCAGCAGCTTAAAGGGAAACTATGGCTACACCTTC.